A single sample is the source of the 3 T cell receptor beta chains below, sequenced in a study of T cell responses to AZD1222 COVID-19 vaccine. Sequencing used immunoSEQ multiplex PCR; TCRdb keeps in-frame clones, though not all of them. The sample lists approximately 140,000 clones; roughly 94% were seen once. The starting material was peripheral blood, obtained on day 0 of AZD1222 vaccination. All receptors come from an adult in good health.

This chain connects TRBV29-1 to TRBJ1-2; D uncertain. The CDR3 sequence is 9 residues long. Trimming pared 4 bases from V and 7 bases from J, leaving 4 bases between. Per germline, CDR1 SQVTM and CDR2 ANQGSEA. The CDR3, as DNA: TGCAGCGTTGCTTCTGGCTACACCTTC. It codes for CSVASGYTF.

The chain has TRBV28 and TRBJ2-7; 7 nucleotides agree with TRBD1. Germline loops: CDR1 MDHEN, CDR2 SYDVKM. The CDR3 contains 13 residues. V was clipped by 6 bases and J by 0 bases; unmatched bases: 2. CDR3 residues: CASRGDSSYEQYV. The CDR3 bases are TGTGCCAGCAGAGGGGACAGCTCCTACGAGCAGTACGTC.

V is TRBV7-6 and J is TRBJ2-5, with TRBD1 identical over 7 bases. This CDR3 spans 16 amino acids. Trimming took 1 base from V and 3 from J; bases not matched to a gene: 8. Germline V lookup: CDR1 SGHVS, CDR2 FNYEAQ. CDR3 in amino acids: CASSLGWQGVEETQYF. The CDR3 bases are TGTGCCAGCAGCTTAGGCTGGCAGGGGGTCGAAGAGACCCAGTACTTC.